What follows are 30 T cell receptor beta chains derived from one specimen sequenced in a study of T-cell reconstitution after alpha-beta-depleted transplantation in children. Unique molecular identifiers tagged the TCRbeta library. A single record per CDR3 protein comes from TCRdb applying MiXCR to the PCR reads. The data contain 150,000 to 250,000 distinct CDR3 sequences, 6.3% of them seen just once; the ten biggest clones take up around 4.1%. The specimen comprised PBMCs, sampled before TCRalphabeta/CD19-depleted stem cell transplant. The receptors were gathered from a girl under two years old with combined immunodeficiency, due to receive a stem cell transplant.

This clonotype was seen repeatedly, ten times or more. The chain joins TRBV5-1 to TRBJ2-1; D is possibly TRBD1 (6 bases). Trimming shortened V by 2 bases and J by 7 bases, and 13 bases separated the two germline ends. The CDR3 has 14 amino acids. Germline CDR1 is SGHRS and CDR2 is YFSETQ. DNA for the CDR3: TGCGCCAGCAGCTTCTATACTCAGGGGAATGAGCAGTTCTTC. It codes for CASSFYTQGNEQFF.

There are many counts of this clonotype. V gene TRBV29-1 combines with J gene TRBJ1-1; the match to TRBD1 covers 10 bases. This CDR3 comprises 12 residues. Germline CDR1 is SQVTM and CDR2 is ANQGSEA. V trimming: 8 bases; J trimming: 6 bases; junction bases outside the gene matches: 6. The CDR3 bases are TGCAGCCTGGGGACAGGGGAGTCTGAAGCTTTCTTT. As protein: CSLGTGESEAFF.

This clonotype was detected many times. The chain couples TRBV12-3 or TRBV12-4 to TRBJ2-2, with TRBD1 matching over 8 bases. CDR3 length: 16 residues. V lost 8 bases and J lost 1; bases outside the gene matches: 9. CDR3 in amino acids: CASSSRDRRNTGELFF. The CDR3 coding sequence is TGTGCCAGCTCAAGTAGGGACAGGAGGAACACCGGGGAGCTGTTTTTT.

Ten or more counts support this clonotype. The chain links TRBV27 to TRBJ2-4; D is possibly TRBD1 (6 bases). The CDR3 spans 14 residues. Trimming cost V 5 bases and J 4 bases, with 12 bases left between them. From germline, CDR1 is MNHEY and CDR2 SMNVEV (reference sequence). CDR3 protein: CASSPQGLKNIQYF. The CDR3 coding sequence is TGTGCCAGCAGTCCACAGGGTTTAAAAAACATTCAGTACTTC.

Only a few counts were recorded for this clonotype. The rearrangement links TRBV4-3 to TRBJ2-5, with 9 bases that match TRBD2. The germline CDR1 and CDR2 sequences are LGHNA and YSLEER. This CDR3 spans 15 amino acids. Unmatched junction bases numbered 5, after V lost 2 bases and J lost 4 bases. The CDR3 bases are TGCGCCAGCAGCCAAATTGCGGGAGGGAGAGAGACCCAGTACTTC. It translates to CASSQIAGGRETQYF.

The sample holds a few counts of this clonotype. This rearrangement joins TRBV4-3 to TRBJ1-2; weak D call: TRBD1 (6 bases). Trimming stripped 0 bases from V and 5 bases from J, with 13 bases between. CDR1 is LGHNA and CDR2 is YSLEER in the germline V gene. The CDR3 runs 15 residues. CDR3 nucleotide sequence: TGCGCCAGCAGCCAAGATCAGGGGAAGAAGTATGGCTACACCTTC. As protein: CASSQDQGKKYGYTF.

This clonotype appeared many times. The chain uses TRBV5-1 and TRBJ1-2; 8 nucleotides align to TRBD1. Trimming removed 4 bases from V and 5 bases from J; junction bases left unmatched: 4. Germline V gives CDR1 SGHRS, CDR2 YFSETQ. CDR3 length: 13 residues. The CDR3 protein is CASSIGQGYGYTF. The CDR3 region has the DNA TGCGCCAGCAGCATAGGACAGGGATATGGCTACACCTTC. The variable domain in full, completed from reference TRBV5-1 and TRBJ1-2, reads KAGVTQTPRYLIKTRGQQVTLSCSPISGHRSVSWYQQTPGQGLQFLFEYFSETQRNKGNFPGRFSGRQFSNSRSEMNVSTLELGDSALYLCASSIGQGYGYTFGSGTRLTVV.

In its sample, this clonotype was seen many times. The rearrangement links TRBV6-1 to TRBJ1-5; the D gene is possibly TRBD1 (5 bases). The CDR3 has 16 amino acids. Germline V gives CDR1 MNHNS, CDR2 SASEGT. The ends were cut back, 6 bases at V and 1 base at J, with 16 bases in the middle. This CDR3 is CASSPVGGRSNQPQHF. The CDR3 DNA is TGTGCCAGCAGCCCCGTCGGGGGAAGGAGCAATCAGCCCCAGCATTTT.

Many counts were recorded for this clonotype. This rearrangement joins TRBV6-5 to TRBJ2-1; 10 bases are a match to TRBD2. Trimming cost V 11 bases and J 7 bases; bases outside gene matches: 11. This CDR3 contains 14 residues. CDR1 MNHEY and CDR2 SVGAGI come from the germline V gene. The CDR3 DNA reads TGTGCCGCACAAGCTAGCGGGAGTTATAATGAGCAGTTCTTC. It is translated as CAAQASGSYNEQFF.

The genes are TRBV20-1 and TRBJ2-3, with 8 bases aligning to TRBD2. CDR1 DFQATT and CDR2 SNEGSKA come from the germline V gene (reference sequence). Losses at the gene ends were 2 bases for V and 6 bases for J; bases not matched to a gene: 7. This CDR3 has 14 residues. The CDR3 reads CSARPGGAKDTQYF. For the CDR3, the DNA is TGCAGTGCTAGACCGGGGGGGGCCAAGGATACGCAGTATTTT.

J is TRBJ2-3 and V is TRBV14; D is ambiguous. The V gene's germline CDR1 is SGHDN and CDR2 FVKESK. This CDR3 is 12 amino acids long. V gave up 4 bases and J gave up 5 bases, with 7 bases separating them. The CDR3 sequence: CASSPQIDTQYF. Here the CDR3 DNA reads TGTGCCAGCAGCCCCCAAATAGATACGCAGTATTTT.

This clonotype was observed at least ten times. This sequence joins TRBV6-5 and TRBJ2-1; TRBD2 agrees at 8 bases. The trim removed 1 base at V and 9 bases at J, leaving 8 bases unmatched. The V gene's germline CDR1 is MNHEY and CDR2 SVGAGI. The CDR3 runs 15 residues. CDR3 protein: CASSYFGTSLPEQFF. For the CDR3, the DNA is TGTGCCAGCAGTTACTTCGGGACTAGTCTGCCTGAGCAGTTCTTC.

The chain has TRBV20-1 and TRBJ2-7; 10 nucleotides match TRBD2. V was clipped by 0 bases and J by 3 bases; unmatched bases: 2. Germline CDR1 DFQATT, CDR2 SNEGSKA (reference sequence). The CDR3 is 14 amino acids. CDR3 amino acids: CSARDRTSGYEQYF. Written as DNA, the CDR3 is TGCAGTGCTAGAGACCGGACTAGCGGCTACGAGCAGTACTTC.

There are many counts of this clonotype. The CDR3 DNA reads TGTGCCAGCGCCTCGAACATGCCCCAGCATTTT. Translating gives CASASNMPQHF. This sequence joins TRBV12-3 or TRBV12-4 and TRBJ1-5; D uncertain. The V end lost 8 bases, the J end lost 9 bases, and 11 bases lay between the germline ends. The CDR3 length is 11 residues.

This clonotype was seen ten or more times. The chain combines TRBV15 with TRBJ2-3; 10 nucleotides align to TRBD2. There are 19 residues in the CDR3. Germline V gene sequence: CDR1 LNHNV, CDR2 YYDKDF (reference sequence). J was trimmed by 0 bases and V by 0 bases; bases with no gene match: 9. CDR3 bases: TGTGCCACCAGCAGAGACGGCGGACTAGCGGAGATAAGCACAGATACGCAGTATTTT. Its protein product is CATSRDGGLAEISTDTQYF. The full variable domain, rest sourced from reference TRBV15 and TRBJ2-3, is DAMVIQNPRYQVTQFGKPVTLSCSQTLNHNVMYWYQQKSSQAPKLLFHYYDKDFNNEADTPDNFQSRRPNTSFCFLDIRSPGLGDTAMYLCATSRDGGLAEISTDTQYFGPGTRLTVL.

The table lists this clonotype with many counts. This chain connects TRBV12-3 or TRBV12-4 to TRBJ2-1, with 7 positions matching TRBD2. V gave up 0 bases and J gave up 4 bases; unmatched junction bases: 0. This CDR3 is 14 amino acids long. The CDR3 spells CASSLARGYNEQFF. DNA for the CDR3: TGTGCCAGCAGTTTAGCGCGGGGGTACAATGAGCAGTTCTTC.

This clonotype appeared many times. The gene calls are TRBV20-1 and TRBJ2-1; the D gene is possibly TRBD2 (6 bases). This CDR3 region has 16 residues. Trimming took off 0 bases at V and 0 bases at J, with 12 bases between the two ends. CDR1 is DFQATT, CDR2 SNEGSKA, per germline (reference sequence). The CDR3 sequence: CSAREALGSSYNEQFF. CDR3 nucleotides: TGCAGTGCTAGAGAAGCCCTCGGGAGCTCCTACAATGAGCAGTTCTTC.

Ten or more counts support this clonotype. The gene calls are TRBV12-5 and TRBJ1-1; 10 bases map to TRBD1. This CDR3 comprises 15 residues. Trimming cost V 7 bases and J 2 bases; bases outside gene matches: 7. Germline CDR1 LGHNT, CDR2 FRNRAP. CDR3 residues: CASAVGQGTNTEAFF. The CDR3 nucleotides are TGTGCTAGTGCCGTGGGACAGGGGACTAACACTGAAGCTTTCTTT.

This clonotype was seen ten or more times. V and J are TRBV20-1 and TRBJ2-7; tentative D call: TRBD2 (6 bases). Germline CDR1 DFQATT, CDR2 SNEGSKA (reference sequence). There are 13 residues in the CDR3. The CDR3 nucleotides are TGCAGATTGGACTACGGCCTCGAAGGCGAGCAGTACTTC. As protein: CRLDYGLEGEQYF.

This clonotype occurred many times. The chain has TRBV18 and TRBJ2-1; D is perhaps TRBD1 (6 bases). Germline CDR1 KGHSH, CDR2 LQKENI. The CDR3 loop spans 15 amino acids. V shed 5 bases and J shed 2 bases, with 13 bases lying between them. CDR3 coding DNA: TGTGCCAGCTCAGGCCTTGGACAGCCCTACAATGAGCAGTTCTTC. Translation: CASSGLGQPYNEQFF. Full variable domain (missing parts from reference TRBV18 and TRBJ2-1): NAGVMQNPRHLVRRRGQEARLRCSPMKGHSHVYWYRQLPEEGLKFMVYLQKENIIDESGMPKERFSAEFPKEGPSILRIQQVVRGDSAAYFCASSGLGQPYNEQFFGPGTRLTVL.

This clonotype appeared many times. This chain connects TRBV20-1 to TRBJ2-3, with a tentative D call TRBD1 (6 bases). There are 12 residues in the CDR3. The V gene's germline CDR1 is DFQATT and CDR2 SNEGSKA (reference sequence). The V end lost 5 bases, the J end lost 4 bases, and 10 bases lay between the germline ends. This CDR3 is CSAGRTADTQYF. The CDR3 DNA reads as TGCAGTGCTGGACGGACAGCAGATACGCAGTATTTT.

This clonotype was observed many times. J is TRBJ2-7 and V is TRBV18; 9 bases are shared with TRBD2. Germline V CDR1 and CDR2: KGHSH, LQKENI. This CDR3 region has 13 residues. The V segment lost 2 bases and the J segment 5 bases; nucleotides outside the gene matches: 1. DNA of the CDR3: TGTGCCAGCTCACCAGGGACTAGCCACGAGCAGTACTTC. Translation: CASSPGTSHEQYF.

This clonotype was seen repeatedly, ten times or more. The chain joins TRBV5-1 to TRBJ2-1; possibly TRBD2 for D (6 bases). V was shortened by 3 bases and J by 3 bases, with 16 bases between the two germline ends. The V gene's germline CDR1 is SGHRS and CDR2 YFSETQ. There are 16 residues in the CDR3. In DNA, the CDR3 is TGCGCCAGCAGCTCGGACGCGTTGGGGGGCTACAATGAGCAGTTCTTC. This codes for CASSSDALGGYNEQFF.

This clonotype has a count of ten or more. As DNA, the CDR3 is TGTGCCAGCAGTTTAAATCCCCGACCGGGACAGAAGTCCAACGTCCTGACTTTC. Its translation is CASSLNPRPGQKSNVLTF. The genes are TRBV12-3 or TRBV12-4 and TRBJ2-6; the match to TRBD1 covers 7 bases. The CDR3 runs 18 residues. V trimming: 2 bases; J trimming: 8 bases; junction bases outside the gene matches: 15.

This clonotype was seen many times. The chain combines TRBV29-1 with TRBJ2-3, with D possibly matching TRBD1 (5 bases). Trimming took 1 base from V and 5 from J, leaving 16 bases between them. This CDR3 region has 15 residues. The germline V gene encodes CDR1 SQVTM and CDR2 ANQGSEA. The CDR3 coding sequence is TGCAGCGTTGAAGGTCTCGCACAGGTCATAGATACGCAGTATTTT. As protein: CSVEGLAQVIDTQYF.

This clonotype showed up many times. J is TRBJ2-7 and V is TRBV28; the D gene is possibly TRBD1 (6 bases). Between the trimmed V and J ends, which lost 3 bases and 3 bases, there was a span of 9 bases. CDR1 is MDHEN, CDR2 SYDVKM, per germline. The CDR3 totals 13 residues. CDR3 protein: CASSFRGGYEQYF. CDR3 nucleotide sequence: TGTGCCAGCAGTTTTCGAGGGGGCTACGAGCAGTACTTC. Looking up the rest from reference TRBV28 and TRBJ2-7 gives the full variable domain: DVKVTQSSRYLVKRTGEKVFLECVQDMDHENMFWYRQDPGLGLRLIYFSYDVKMKEKGDIPEGYSVSREKKERFSLILESASTNQTSMYLCASSFRGGYEQYFGPGTRLTVT.

This clonotype was counted ten times or more. The chain recombines TRBV12-3 or TRBV12-4 with TRBJ2-7; 11 nucleotides line up with TRBD2. The CDR3 has 16 amino acids. Unmatched junction bases numbered 10, after V lost 6 bases and J lost 3 bases. Written as DNA, the CDR3 is TGTGCCAGCAGATCCCCTACCGGGACTAGCGGCTACGAGCAGTACTTC. Protein product: CASRSPTGTSGYEQYF.

The table lists this clonotype with many counts. The chain uses TRBV2 and TRBJ2-4; 10 bases fit TRBD2. Germline CDR1 reads SNHLY; CDR2 reads FYNNEI. The CDR3 sequence is 14 residues long. Losses at the gene ends were 4 bases for V and 5 bases for J; bases not matched to a gene: 2. CDR3 in DNA: TGTGCCAGCAGTGGTCTAGCGGGAGAAAACATTCAGTACTTC. Translating it yields CASSGLAGENIQYF. The variable domain in full, with the rest retrieved from reference TRBV2 and TRBJ2-4, is EPEVTQTPSHQVTQMGQEVILRCVPISNHLYFYWYRQILGQKVEFLVSFYNNEISEKSEIFDDQFSVERPDGSNFTLKIRSTKLEDSAMYFCASSGLAGENIQYFGAGTRLSVL.

This clonotype appeared many times. The gene calls are TRBV10-3 and TRBJ2-5; 14 bases agree with TRBD2. Looked up from germline, CDR1 is ENHRY and CDR2 is SYGVKD. V was clipped by 10 bases and J by 5 bases; unmatched bases: 9. The CDR3 length is 15 residues. DNA for the CDR3: TGTGCCACCAAGACTAGCGGGAGGGCCTTGGAGACCCAGTACTTC. This codes for CATKTSGRALETQYF.

The sample holds many counts of this clonotype. V and J are TRBV15 and TRBJ1-1; D might be TRBD1 (5 bases). Per the germline V gene, CDR1 is LNHNV and CDR2 is YYDKDF (reference sequence). Trimming shortened V by 0 bases and J by 9 bases, and 11 bases separated the two germline ends. This CDR3 contains 13 residues. This CDR3 reads CATSRDWRGKAFF. The CDR3 DNA reads TGTGCCACCAGCAGAGATTGGAGGGGTAAAGCTTTCTTT.